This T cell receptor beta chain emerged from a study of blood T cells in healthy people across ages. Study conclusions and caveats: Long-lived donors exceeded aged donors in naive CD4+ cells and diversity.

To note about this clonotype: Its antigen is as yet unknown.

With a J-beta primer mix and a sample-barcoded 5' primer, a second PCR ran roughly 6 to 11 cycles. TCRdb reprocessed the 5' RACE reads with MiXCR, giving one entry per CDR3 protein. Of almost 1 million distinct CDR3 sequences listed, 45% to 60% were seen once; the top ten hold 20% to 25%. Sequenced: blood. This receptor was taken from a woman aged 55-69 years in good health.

The CDR3 DNA follows: TGCAGTGCTAGAGCGGGTAGACAGGGCTACGAGCAGTACTTC. It specifies CSARAGRQGYEQYF. V usage is TRBV20-1 and J usage is TRBJ2-7, with 7 nucleotides matching TRBD1. This CDR3 is built from 14 residues. The ends lost 1 base at V and 3 bases at J; junction bases unmatched: 6. In germline, CDR1 is DFQATT, CDR2 SNEGSKA (reference sequence).